This TCR beta chain was recorded in a study of graft-versus-host responses after intestinal transplantation. This clone was observed a few times. Graft material was processed, releasing intraepithelial and lamina propria lymphocytes. Clones were sequenced by immunoSEQ multiplex PCR, and TCRdb holds only the in-frame ones, with some missing. The sample carries under 9,500 clones, about 74% recorded once. Germline values: CDR1 LNHNV, CDR2 YYDKDF (reference sequence). The germline V and J ends were trimmed by 0 bases and 2 bases, with 11 bases remaining between them. The CDR3 extends over 16 amino acids.

The chain recombines TRBV15 with TRBJ1-3; possibly TRBD1 for D (5 bases). The sequenced sample was ileum tissue, obtained 494 days after intestinal transplant. The receptor was derived from a human patient who received an intestinal transplant, so some T cells may come from the graft donor. CDR3 sequence reads: CATSRDQGLTGNTIYF. The CDR3 bases are TGTGCCACCAGCAGAGATCAGGGCTTAACTGGAAACACCATATATTTT.